These 15 T cell receptor beta chains were all obtained from the same sample, sequenced in a study of T-cell memory formation after mild COVID-19. TCRdb re-derived calls from the 5' RACE reads in MiXCR, one entry per CDR3 protein. The sample has about 620,000 distinct CDR3 sequences, over 15% seen once; the top ten hold 12%. The sequencing input was PBMCs or a T cell subset sorted from them (not recorded which). All receptors come from an adult woman who had mild COVID-19 (a few samples of this study predate the infection). Cell type and time point are not known.

J is TRBJ1-1 and V is TRBV20-1; possibly TRBD1 for D (5 bases). Germline-derived CDR1 and CDR2 are DFQATT and SNEGSKA (reference sequence). V was pared by 1 base and J by 4 bases, with 16 bases between. The CDR3 spans 15 residues. CDR3 region: CSARAIVGVSTEAFF. DNA for the CDR3: TGCAGTGCTAGAGCGATTGTGGGGGTAAGCACTGAAGCTTTCTTT.

The chain uses TRBV21-1 and TRBJ2-7. TRBV21-1 is shown as a pseudogene. The CDR3 length is 15 residues. CDR3 residues: CASRRKGLNSYEQYF. CDR3 DNA sequence: TGTGCCAGCAGGAGAAAAGGCCTGAACTCCTACGAGCAGTACTTC.

The V and J genes are TRBV6-5 and TRBJ2-7; a possible D gene is TRBD1 (6 bases). This CDR3 region has 14 residues. Trimming pared 6 bases from V and 0 bases from J, leaving 12 bases between. Germline V gene sequence: CDR1 MNHEY, CDR2 SVGAGI. The CDR3 coding sequence is TGTGCCAGCAGAAGGACAGAACTCTCCTACGAGCAGTACTTC. Protein: CASRRTELSYEQYF.

This chain links TRBV7-2 with TRBJ2-7, with D possibly being TRBD2 (6 bases). V gave up 3 bases and J gave up 6 bases, with 9 bases separating them. This CDR3 region has 12 residues. The germline V gene encodes CDR1 SGHTA and CDR2 FQGNSA. CDR3 sequence: CASSFGLREQYF. In nucleotides, the CDR3 is TGTGCCAGCAGCTTCGGACTACGCGAGCAGTACTTC.

This clonotype was seen at least ten times. The V and J genes are TRBV4-1 and TRBJ2-2; no clear D. Per the germline V gene, CDR1 is MGHRA and CDR2 is YSYEKL. This CDR3 comprises 12 residues. The ends were cut back, 10 bases at V and 2 bases at J, with 8 bases in the middle. This CDR3 reads CATELNTGELFF. CDR3 bases: TGCGCCACCGAACTCAACACCGGGGAGCTGTTTTTT.

The chain has TRBV30 and TRBJ1-1, with 10 bases matching TRBD1. With 2 bases clipped from V and 4 bases from J, the junction kept 4 bases outside the gene matches. CDR1 is GTSNPN, CDR2 SVGIG, per germline (reference sequence). The CDR3 is made up of 14 amino acids. The CDR3 loop reads CAWSSGQGRTEAFF. The CDR3 nucleotides are TGTGCCTGGAGTTCGGGACAGGGGCGCACTGAAGCTTTCTTT. The whole variable domain, filled in from reference TRBV30 and TRBJ1-1, reads SQTIHQWPATLVQPVGSPLSLECTVEGTSNPNLYWYRQAAGRGLQLLFYSVGIGQISSEVPQNLSASRPQDRQFILSSKKLLLSDSGFYLCAWSSGQGRTEAFFGQGTRLTVV.

J is TRBJ1-1 and V is TRBV15; 9 bases map to TRBD1. V trimming: 8 bases; J trimming: 3 bases; junction bases outside the gene matches: 4. Germline V gene data show CDR1 as LNHNV and CDR2 as YYDKDF (reference sequence). This CDR3 spans 13 amino acids. CDR3 in amino acids: CATLGTGYTEAFF. The CDR3 DNA sequence: TGTGCCACCTTGGGGACAGGGTACACTGAAGCTTTCTTT.

The chain joins TRBV19 to TRBJ1-2, with D perhaps matching TRBD1 (6 bases). In germline, CDR1 is LNHDA, CDR2 SQIVND (reference sequence). The CDR3 totals 12 residues. Trimming removed 6 bases at V and 8 bases at J, with 13 bases between. The CDR3 is CASSPGGGGYTF. CDR3 bases: TGTGCCAGTAGCCCCGGGGGGGGCGGCTACACCTTC.

V is TRBV6-5 and J is TRBJ1-3; perhaps TRBD1 as D (5 bases). The CDR3 contains 15 residues. CDR1 is MNHEY and CDR2 is SVGAGI in the germline V gene. Trimming stripped 5 bases from V and 0 bases from J, with 11 bases between. The CDR3 here is CASSEAGSSGNTIYF. For the CDR3, the DNA is TGTGCCAGCAGTGAAGCAGGGAGCTCTGGAAACACCATATATTTT.

This clonotype occurred many times. The rearrangement joins TRBV6-6 to TRBJ2-1, with 15 bases matching TRBD2. Germline values: CDR1 MNHNY, CDR2 SVGAGI (reference sequence). The CDR3 length is 20 residues. The V segment lost 2 bases and the J segment 0 bases; nucleotides outside the gene matches: 8. The CDR3 loop is CASSYPGLAGGLYSYNEQFF. For the CDR3, the DNA is TGTGCCAGCAGTTACCCGGGACTAGCGGGGGGATTATACTCCTACAATGAGCAGTTCTTC.

V and J are TRBV7-9 and TRBJ2-5, with 8 bases aligning to TRBD1. The CDR3 is 13 residues long. J lost 4 bases, V lost 7 bases, and 5 bases had no gene match. Germline V gives CDR1 SEHNR, CDR2 FQNEAQ (reference sequence). This CDR3 is CASTRGLGETQYF. DNA for the CDR3: TGTGCCAGCACCAGGGGGCTTGGAGAGACCCAGTACTTC.

This clonotype has only a few counts. The V call is TRBV6-5, the J call TRBJ1-1; no reliable D call. V was pared by 2 bases and J by 3 bases, with 10 bases between. This CDR3 contains 14 residues. Germline V gives CDR1 MNHEY, CDR2 SVGAGI. The CDR3 here is CASSYALRDTEAFF. The CDR3 region has the DNA TGTGCCAGCAGTTACGCCTTGCGGGACACTGAAGCTTTCTTT.

V and J are TRBV15 and TRBJ2-6, with TRBD2 as a possible D gene (5 bases). V lost 0 bases to trimming and J lost 0 bases, with 12 bases between them. The CDR3 covers 18 residues. The V gene's germline CDR1 is LNHNV and CDR2 YYDKDF (reference sequence). The CDR3 here is CATSRDRGLSSGANVLTF. Written as DNA, the CDR3 is TGTGCCACCAGCAGAGATCGGGGTCTTAGCTCTGGGGCCAACGTCCTGACTTTC.

The gene calls are TRBV7-3 and TRBJ1-1; the D gene is possibly TRBD1 (6 bases). Deletions cut 0 bases from V and 10 bases from J, with 18 bases between. The CDR3 spans 15 residues. Germline lookup yields CDR1 SGHTA and CDR2 FQGTGA. The CDR3 nucleotides read TGTGCCAGCAGCTTAACTCCCACAAGTGGGGGCGCAGCTTTCTTT. Its translation is CASSLTPTSGGAAFF.

The V call is TRBV18, the J call TRBJ1-1; D is perhaps TRBD1 (5 bases). V was pared by 6 bases and J by 1 base, with 9 bases between. The CDR3 length is 13 residues. CDR1 is KGHSH, CDR2 LQKENI, per germline. The CDR3 DNA sequence: TGTGCCAGCTCTGACAGCTCGAACACTGAAGCTTTCTTT. This gives the protein CASSDSSNTEAFF. The full variable domain, with the rest looked up from reference TRBV18 and TRBJ1-1, is NAGVMQNPRHLVRRRGQEARLRCSPMKGHSHVYWYRQLPEEGLKFMVYLQKENIIDESGMPKERFSAEFPKEGPSILRIQQVVRGDSAAYFCASSDSSNTEAFFGQGTRLTVV.